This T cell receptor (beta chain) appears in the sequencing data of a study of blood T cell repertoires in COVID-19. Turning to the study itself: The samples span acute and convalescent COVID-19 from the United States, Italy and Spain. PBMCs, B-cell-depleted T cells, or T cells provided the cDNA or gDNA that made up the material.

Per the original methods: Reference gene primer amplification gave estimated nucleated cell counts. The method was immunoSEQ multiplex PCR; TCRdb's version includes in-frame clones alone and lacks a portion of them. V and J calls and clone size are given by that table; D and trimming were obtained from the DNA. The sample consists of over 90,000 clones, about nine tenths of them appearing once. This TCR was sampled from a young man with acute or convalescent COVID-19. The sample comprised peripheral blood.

The CDR3 DNA sequence: TGTGCCACCAGTGACTATCACCGGGACAGGGGGGGCACAGATACGCAGTATTTT. Translating gives CATSDYHRDRGGTDTQYF. The chain carries TRBV24-1 and TRBJ2-3; the match to TRBD1 covers 11 bases. CDR1 KGHDR and CDR2 SFDVKD come from the germline V gene. The V and J ends lost 4 bases and 1 base, in that order; junction bases with no gene match: 9. This CDR3 contains 18 residues.